The sample holds many counts of the clone carrying this T cell receptor (beta chain). Stable disease denoted Graves' hyperthyroidism without ophthalmopathy progression within 18 months. Newly diagnosed hyperthyroidism patients aged 18 to 65 years had disease lasting under 2 months. TCR beta CDR3 regions were amplified from RNA. Carried out on the TCR CDR3, a first-round RT-PCR used the HTBI primer set. TCRdb reanalysed the multiplex PCR reads using MiXCR and keeps one entry per CDR3 protein. The sample includes 400,000 to 600,000 distinct CDR3 sequences, around 20% seen only once; the top ten take approximately 26%. These data belong to a study of T cells in Graves' hyperthyroidism and ophthalmopathy. V shed 6 bases and J shed 3 bases, with 12 bases lying between them. Germline CDR1 is SNHLY and CDR2 is FYNNEI. CDR3 length: 14 residues.

Sequenced: blood. The chain joins TRBV2 to TRBJ1-5; D not certain. The source of this sequence is a man younger than 35 with Graves' hyperthyroidism. In DNA form, the CDR3 reads TGTGCCAGCAGGCCCCCACGGTACAATCAGCCCCAGCATTTT. This encodes CASRPPRYNQPQHF.